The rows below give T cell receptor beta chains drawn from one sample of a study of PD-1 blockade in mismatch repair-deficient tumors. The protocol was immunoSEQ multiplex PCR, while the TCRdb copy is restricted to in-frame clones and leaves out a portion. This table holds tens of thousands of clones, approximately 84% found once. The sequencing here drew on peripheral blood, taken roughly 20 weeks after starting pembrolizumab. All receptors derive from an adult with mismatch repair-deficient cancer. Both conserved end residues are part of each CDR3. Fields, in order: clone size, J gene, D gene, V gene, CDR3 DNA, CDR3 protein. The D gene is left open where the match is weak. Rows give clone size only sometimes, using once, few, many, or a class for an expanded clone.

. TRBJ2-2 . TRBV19 TGTGCCAGTCAGATCGTGGGCAGGGGCGTCGGCGGGGAGCTGTTTTTT CASQIVGRGVGGELFF
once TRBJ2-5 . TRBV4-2 TGTGCCAGCAGTGCCTCACAAGAGACCCAGTACTTC CASSASQETQYF
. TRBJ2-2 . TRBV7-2 TGTGCCAGCAGCTTTCCGGGACACGCGAACACCGGGGAGCTGTTTTTT CASSFPGHANTGELFF
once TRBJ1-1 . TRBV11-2 TGTGCCAGCAGCTTAGGACGTAGCGCAGGGGTATCTGAAGCTTTCTTT CASSLGRSAGVSEAFF
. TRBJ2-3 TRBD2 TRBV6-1 TGTGCCAGCATCGGCGGGAGAGTCGCAGATACGCAGTATTTT CASIGGRVADTQYF
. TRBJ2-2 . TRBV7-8 TGTGCCAGCAGCTTTGCGACCGGTAGCGGGGAGCTGTTTTTT CASSFATGSGELFF
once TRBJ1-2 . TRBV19 TGTGCCAGTAGTTCCCGGGGGGAGGGGAACTATGGCTACACCTTC CASSSRGEGNYGYTF
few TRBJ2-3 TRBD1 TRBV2 TGTGCCAGCAGTCCGGACAGGGTCAGCCCAGATACGCAGTATTTT CASSPDRVSPDTQYF
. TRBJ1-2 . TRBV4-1 TGCGCCAGCAGCCAAGCGGCCTCCGTGGATGGCTACACCTTC CASSQAASVDGYTF
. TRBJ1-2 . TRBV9 TGTGCCAGCAGCTCTCGACCGACAGGTCCCCTACGTGGCTACACCTTC CASSSRPTGPLRGYTF
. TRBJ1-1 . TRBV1 TGCACCAGCAGCCTTCGGGGGAACACTGAAGCTTTCTTT CTSSLRGNTEAFF
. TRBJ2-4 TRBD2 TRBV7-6 TGTGCCAGCAGCTCTTTAGCGGGAGGGCTAGCCAAAAACATTCAGTACTTC CASSSLAGGLAKNIQYF
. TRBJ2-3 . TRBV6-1 TGTGCCAGCAGTGTGAGGGCTAGAGGAGATACGCAGTATTTT CASSVRARGDTQYF
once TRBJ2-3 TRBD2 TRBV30 TGTGCCTGGGCTAGCGGGGGGGGCTCAGATACGCAGTATTTT CAWASGGGSDTQYF
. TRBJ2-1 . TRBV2 TGTGCCAGCAGTCAGACAGGCTTTGGTGAGCAGTTCTTC CASSQTGFGEQFF
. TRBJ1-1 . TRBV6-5 TGTGCCAGCAGTTCCTCGGGCGAGCGGGACACTGAAGCTTTCTTT CASSSSGERDTEAFF
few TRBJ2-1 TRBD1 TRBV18 TGTGCCAGCTCACAGGGGACAGGGCCTTACAATGAGCAGTTCTTC CASSQGTGPYNEQFF
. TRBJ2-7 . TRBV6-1 TGTGCCAGCAGTGACATTACAGGCGTCTCCTACGAGCAGTACTTC CASSDITGVSYEQYF
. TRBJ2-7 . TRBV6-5 TGTGCCAGCAGTTACGGCAACTCCTACGAGCAGTACTTC CASSYGNSYEQYF
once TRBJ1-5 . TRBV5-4 TGTGCCAGCAGCTCCGAGGGGTCGGGCAATCAGCCCCAGCATTTT CASSSEGSGNQPQHF
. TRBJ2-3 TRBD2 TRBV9 TGTGCCAGCAGCGGGGCGGGTAGCGGGAGGCCAGATACGCAGTATTTT CASSGAGSGRPDTQYF
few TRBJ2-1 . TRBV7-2 TGTGCCAGCAGCTTAGAGAGAAGGGAAATGGACGAGCAGTTCTTC CASSLERREMDEQFF
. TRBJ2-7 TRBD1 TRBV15 TGTGCCACCAGCAGAGGCGGACAGGGGTCCTACGAGCAGTACTTC CATSRGGQGSYEQYF
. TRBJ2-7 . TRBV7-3 TGTGCCAGCAGCTTCAGGGAAGGAGGCGAGCAGTACTTC CASSFREGGEQYF
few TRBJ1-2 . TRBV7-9 TGTGCCAGCACCTCGGACTACTATGGCTACACCTTC CASTSDYYGYTF
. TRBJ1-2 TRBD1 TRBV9 TGTGCCAGCAGCGTAGCTGGGACAGGGGTGTATGGCTACACCTTC CASSVAGTGVYGYTF
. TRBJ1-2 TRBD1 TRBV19 TGTGCCAGTAGTATAGAAAGGGGGCTTTCGAAAGGCTACACCTTC CASSIERGLSKGYTF
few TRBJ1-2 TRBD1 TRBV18 TGTGCCAGCTCACCAGGGCAGGGGGCGATGGGCTACACCTTC CASSPGQGAMGYTF
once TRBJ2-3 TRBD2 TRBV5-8 TGTGCCAGCAGCCGTGATACTAGCGGAGGGGTAGATACGCAGTATTTT CASSRDTSGGVDTQYF
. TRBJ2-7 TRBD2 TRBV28 TGTGCCAGCAGAGGACTAGCGGGGGGAAGCTCCTACGAGCAGTACTTC CASRGLAGGSSYEQYF
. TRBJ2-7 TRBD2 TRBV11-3 TGTGCCAGCAGCTCCGGGACTAGCATCTACGAGCAGTACTTC CASSSGTSIYEQYF
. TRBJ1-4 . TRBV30 TGTGCCTGGAGTGTAAAGGGGACTAATGAAAAACTGTTTTTT CAWSVKGTNEKLFF
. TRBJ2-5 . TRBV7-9 TGTGCCAGCAGCTTAAAGGGGGGCGAGACCCAGTACTTC CASSLKGGETQYF
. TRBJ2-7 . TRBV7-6 TGTGCCAGCAGCTTAGCGCTAGGACTAACGGCCGAGCAGTACTTC CASSLALGLTAEQYF
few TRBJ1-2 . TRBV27 TGTGCCAGCAGTCCTAACGTTGACGATGGCTACACCTTC CASSPNVDDGYTF
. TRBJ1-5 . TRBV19 TGTGCCAGTAGTGCCGGGGCCCGGGATCAGCCCCAGCATTTT CASSAGARDQPQHF
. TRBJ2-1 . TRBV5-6 TGTGCCAGCAGACTGACTGGTAACCACCGGGAGCAGTTCTTC CASRLTGNHREQFF
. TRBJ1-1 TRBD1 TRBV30 TGTGCCTGGAGTCGGGACAGCAACACTGAAGCTTTCTTT CAWSRDSNTEAFF
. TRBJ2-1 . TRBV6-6 TGTGCCAGCAGTCCCCAAAATCCTAAGTTCTTC CASSPQNPKFF
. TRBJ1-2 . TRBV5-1 TGCGCCAGCAGTCCGTCTACGGACTATGGCTACACCTTC CASSPSTDYGYTF
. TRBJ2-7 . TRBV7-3 TGTGCCAGCAGCTTAGCACTCAGGGGAGGTAGCGACGAGCAGTACTTC CASSLALRGGSDEQYF
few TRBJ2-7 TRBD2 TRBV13 TGTGCCAGCAGCTTCGGAGGACTAGCGGGAGGGCCTTACCCCTACGAGCAGTACTTC CASSFGGLAGGPYPYEQYF
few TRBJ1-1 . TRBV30 TGTGCCTGGACCCCACGTAAGGGGACTGAAGCTTTCTTT CAWTPRKGTEAFF
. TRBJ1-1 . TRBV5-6 TGTGCCAGCAGCTTGGGTCTCACTGAAGCTTTCTTT CASSLGLTEAFF
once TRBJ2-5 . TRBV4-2 TGTGCCAGCAGCCCAGGGGGGTCCCAAGAGACCCAGTACTTC CASSPGGSQETQYF
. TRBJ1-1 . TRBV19 TGTGCCAGTCGCTCCCAGGGACAACAGAACACTGAAGCTTTCTTT CASRSQGQQNTEAFF